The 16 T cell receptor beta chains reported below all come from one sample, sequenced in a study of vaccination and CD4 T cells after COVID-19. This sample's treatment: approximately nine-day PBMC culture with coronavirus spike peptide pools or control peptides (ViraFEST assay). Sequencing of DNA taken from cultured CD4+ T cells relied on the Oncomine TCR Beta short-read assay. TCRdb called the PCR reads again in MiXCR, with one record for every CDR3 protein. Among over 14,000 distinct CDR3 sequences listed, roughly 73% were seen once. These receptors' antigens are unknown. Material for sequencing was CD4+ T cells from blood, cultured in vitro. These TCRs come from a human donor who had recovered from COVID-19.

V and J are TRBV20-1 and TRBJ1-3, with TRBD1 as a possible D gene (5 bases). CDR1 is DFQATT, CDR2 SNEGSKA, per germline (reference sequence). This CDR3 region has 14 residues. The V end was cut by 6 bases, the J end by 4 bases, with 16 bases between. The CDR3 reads CSAADSNSGNTIYF. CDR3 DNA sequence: TGCAGTGCGGCCGACAGTAACTCCGGAAACACCATATATTTT.

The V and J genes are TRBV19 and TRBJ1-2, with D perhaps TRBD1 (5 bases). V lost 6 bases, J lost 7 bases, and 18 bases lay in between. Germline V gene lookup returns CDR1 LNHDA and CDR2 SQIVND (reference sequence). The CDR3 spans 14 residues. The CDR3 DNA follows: TGTGCCAGTAGGAGGTCAAGGGGCGGGAGTGGCTACACCTTC. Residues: CASRRSRGGSGYTF.

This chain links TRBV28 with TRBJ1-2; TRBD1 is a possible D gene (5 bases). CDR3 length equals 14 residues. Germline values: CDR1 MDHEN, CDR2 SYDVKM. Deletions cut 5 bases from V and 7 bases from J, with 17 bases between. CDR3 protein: CASSPSPGPIGYTF. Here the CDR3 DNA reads TGTGCCAGCAGTCCATCCCCAGGGCCTATTGGCTACACCTTC.

CDR3 in amino acids: CASSHPDHRTRAGEQYF. DNA of the CDR3: TGTGCCAGCAGCCACCCCGACCACCGTACCAGGGCGGGAGAGCAGTACTTC. V and J are TRBV14 and TRBJ2-7; D might be TRBD2 (6 bases). The CDR3 loop spans 17 amino acids. V was clipped by 3 bases and J by 7 bases, with 25 bases between them. Germline V lookup: CDR1 SGHDN, CDR2 FVKESK.

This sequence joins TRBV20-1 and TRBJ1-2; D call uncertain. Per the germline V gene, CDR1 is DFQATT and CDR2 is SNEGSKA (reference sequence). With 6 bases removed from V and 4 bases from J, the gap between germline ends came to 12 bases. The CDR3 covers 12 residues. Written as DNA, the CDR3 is TGCAGTGCGAGACCCAGGACCTATGGCTACACCTTC. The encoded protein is CSARPRTYGYTF.

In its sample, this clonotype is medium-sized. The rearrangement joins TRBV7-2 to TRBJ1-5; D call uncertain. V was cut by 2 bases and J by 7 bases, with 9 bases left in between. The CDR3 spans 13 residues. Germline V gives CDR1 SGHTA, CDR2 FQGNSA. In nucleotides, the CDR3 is TGTGCCAGCAGCTTAAGCCGAGACCAGCCCCAGCATTTT. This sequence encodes CASSLSRDQPQHF.

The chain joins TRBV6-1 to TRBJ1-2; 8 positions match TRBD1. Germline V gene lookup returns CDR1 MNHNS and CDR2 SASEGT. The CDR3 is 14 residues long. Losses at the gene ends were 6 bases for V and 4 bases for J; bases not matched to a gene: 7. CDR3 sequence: CASRRTGKTYGYTF. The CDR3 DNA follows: TGTGCCAGCAGACGGACAGGGAAGACCTATGGCTACACCTTC.

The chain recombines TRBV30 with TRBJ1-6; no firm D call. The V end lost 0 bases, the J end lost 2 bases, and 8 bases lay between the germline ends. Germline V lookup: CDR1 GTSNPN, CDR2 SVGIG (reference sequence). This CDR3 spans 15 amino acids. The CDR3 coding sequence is TGTGCCTGGAGTGTAGGAAGGGCCTATAATTCACCCCTCCACTTT. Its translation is CAWSVGRAYNSPLHF.

The CDR3 reads CSARVWNPTNYGYTF. CDR3 DNA sequence: TGCAGTGCTAGAGTGTGGAATCCGACAAACTATGGCTACACCTTC. The genes are TRBV20-1 and TRBJ1-2; D gene unclear. Trimming shortened V by 1 base and J by 2 bases, and 14 bases separated the two germline ends. This CDR3 is built from 15 residues. Germline lookup yields CDR1 DFQATT and CDR2 SNEGSKA (reference sequence).

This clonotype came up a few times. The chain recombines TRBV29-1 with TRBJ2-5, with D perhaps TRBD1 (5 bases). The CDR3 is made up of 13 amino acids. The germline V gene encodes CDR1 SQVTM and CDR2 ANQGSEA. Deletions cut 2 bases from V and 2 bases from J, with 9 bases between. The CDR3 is CSVEQTEQETQYF. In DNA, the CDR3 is TGCAGCGTTGAACAGACAGAACAAGAGACCCAGTACTTC.

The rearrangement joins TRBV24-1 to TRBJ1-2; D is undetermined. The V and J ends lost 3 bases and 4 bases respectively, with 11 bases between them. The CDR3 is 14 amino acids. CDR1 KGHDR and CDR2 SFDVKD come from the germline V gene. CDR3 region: CATSDRLSPYGYTF. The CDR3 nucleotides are TGTGCCACCAGTGATCGGCTCAGCCCCTATGGCTACACCTTC.

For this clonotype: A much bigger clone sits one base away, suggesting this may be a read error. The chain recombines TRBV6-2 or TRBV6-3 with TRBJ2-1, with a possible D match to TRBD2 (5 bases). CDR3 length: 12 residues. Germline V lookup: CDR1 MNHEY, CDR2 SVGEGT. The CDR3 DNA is TGTGCCAGCGGGAGCTCCTGCAATGAGCAGTTCTTC. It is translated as CASGSSCNEQFF.

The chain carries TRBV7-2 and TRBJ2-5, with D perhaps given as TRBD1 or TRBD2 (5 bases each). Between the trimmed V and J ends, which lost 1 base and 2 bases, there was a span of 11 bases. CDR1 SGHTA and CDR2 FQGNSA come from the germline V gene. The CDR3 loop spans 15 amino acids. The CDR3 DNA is TGTGCCAGCAGCTTAGGGGGGAAGGGGCAAGAGACCCAGTACTTC. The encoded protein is CASSLGGKGQETQYF. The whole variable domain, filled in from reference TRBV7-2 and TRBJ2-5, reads GAGVSQSPSNKVTEKGKDVELRCDPISGHTALYWYRQSLGQGLEFLIYFQGNSAPDKSGLPSDRFSAERTGGSVSTLTIQRTQQEDSAVYLCASSLGGKGQETQYFGPGTRLLVL.

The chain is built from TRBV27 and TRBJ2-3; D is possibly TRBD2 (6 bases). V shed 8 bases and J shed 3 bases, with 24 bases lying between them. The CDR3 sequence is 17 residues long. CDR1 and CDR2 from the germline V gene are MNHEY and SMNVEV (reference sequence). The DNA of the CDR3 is TGTGCCAGCCGGAAGTGGGGATCGGGAGTTCGGACAGATACGCAGTATTTT. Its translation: CASRKWGSGVRTDTQYF.

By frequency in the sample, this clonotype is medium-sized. For the CDR3, the DNA is TGTGCCATCAGGACGGACCGAAGCACAGATACGCAGTATTTT. It is translated as CAIRTDRSTDTQYF. V is TRBV10-3 and J is TRBJ2-3; no clear D. The CDR3 is 14 amino acids. Germline V lookup: CDR1 ENHRY, CDR2 SYGVKD. Trimming left V 6 bases short and J 0 bases short, with 10 bases between.

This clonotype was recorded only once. The CDR3 nucleotides read TGTGCCAGCAGTTATACACAGGGGAGGGCTAATTCACCCCTCCACTTT. This encodes CASSYTQGRANSPLHF. The rearrangement uses TRBV6-5 and TRBJ1-6, with 7 positions matching TRBD1. The CDR3 consists of 16 residues. J was trimmed by 6 bases and V by 3 bases; bases with no gene match: 8. The germline V gene encodes CDR1 MNHEY and CDR2 SVGAGI.